Given below is one T cell receptor (beta chain) in context. This entry is derived from a study of blood T cell repertoires in COVID-19. Study in general: The United States, Italy and Spain were the sources of the acute and convalescent COVID-19 samples. PBMCs, B-cell-depleted T cells, or T cells provided the cDNA or gDNA that made up the material.

Original handling: Estimation of nucleated cell counts relied on the amplification of reference gene primers. Libraries were prepared by immunoSEQ multiplex PCR; TCRdb keeps only in-frame clonotypes and omits some of them. V, J and clone size are taken as reported in that table, and D and trimming were inferred from the DNA itself. Of hundreds of thousands of clones listed, less than 90% are singletons. The CDR3 sequence is 15 residues long. The V and J ends lost 5 bases and 2 bases respectively, with 14 bases between them. Germline CDR1 reads SNHLY; CDR2 reads FYNNEI. This rearrangement joins TRBV2 to TRBJ2-3; D uncertain. The material sequenced was peripheral blood. The source of this sequence is a man aged 25 to 45 with active or convalescent COVID-19. This chain's CDR3 is CASSPLAGITDTQYF. The DNA of the CDR3 is TGTGCCAGCAGTCCGCTCGCAGGTATCACAGATACGCAGTATTTT.